The 21 T cell receptor beta chains below all came from one sample that was sequenced in a study of follicular helper T cells after annual influenza vaccination. Assay used: immunoSEQ multiplex PCR; TCRdb lists only in-frame clones, some missing. The top ten clones hold more than 0.7% of a sample with about 11,000 clones, over 80% of them seen once. The specimen was CXCR5- memory CD4+ T cells sorted from blood, collected 6 weeks after influenza vaccination. Source of these receptors: an adult who received the influenza vaccine.

This chain uses TRBV7-2 with TRBJ2-7; D is unresolved. The CDR3 covers 15 residues. The germline V and J ends were trimmed by 4 bases and 0 bases, with 13 bases remaining between them. The germline CDR1 and CDR2 sequences are SGHTA and FQGNSA. The CDR3 reads CASSSSGYISYEQYF. The CDR3 DNA follows: TGTGCCAGCAGCTCCTCAGGATATATCTCCTACGAGCAGTACTTC.

This clone appeared a few times. This sequence joins TRBV2 and TRBJ2-7; 10 bases align to TRBD1. J gave up 4 bases and V 5 bases, and 2 bases lay outside the gene matches. Germline V gene lookup returns CDR1 SNHLY and CDR2 FYNNEI. The CDR3 length is 13 residues. CDR3 amino acids: CASSRDRGYEQYF. CDR3 DNA sequence: TGTGCCAGCAGTCGGGACAGGGGTTACGAGCAGTACTTC.

The V and J genes are TRBV4-2 and TRBJ2-3; TRBD1 agrees at 7 bases. CDR3 size: 15 residues. The trim removed 0 bases at V and 2 bases at J, leaving 2 bases unmatched. Germline V gene sequence: CDR1 LGHNA, CDR2 YNFKEQ. CDR3 in amino acids: CASSQEGQFTDTQYF. The CDR3 DNA reads TGTGCCAGCAGCCAAGAGGGACAGTTCACAGATACGCAGTATTTT.

This chain uses TRBV10-2 with TRBJ2-7; 9 nucleotides agree with TRBD2. Trimming took 4 bases from V and 0 from J; bases not matched to a gene: 7. This CDR3 is 16 amino acids long. Germline values: CDR1 WSHSY, CDR2 SAAADI. CDR3 region: CASSGLAGANSYEQYF. CDR3 in DNA: TGCGCCAGCAGTGGGTTAGCGGGGGCGAACTCCTACGAGCAGTACTTC.

The CDR3 reads CASSPHQGAPREKLFF. In DNA form, the CDR3 reads TGTGCCAGCAGCCCCCATCAGGGGGCACCGCGGGAAAAACTGTTTTTT. The chain has TRBV28 and TRBJ1-4; 8 bases line up with TRBD1. From germline, CDR1 is MDHEN and CDR2 SYDVKM. The CDR3 consists of 16 residues. Losses at the gene ends were 6 bases for V and 8 bases for J; bases not matched to a gene: 14.

The chain combines TRBV5-1 with TRBJ2-7; no definite D call. This CDR3 spans 13 amino acids. The V end was cut by 0 bases, the J end by 0 bases, with 4 bases between. Germline lookup yields CDR1 SGHRS and CDR2 YFSETQ. CDR3 in DNA: TGCGCCAGCAGCTTGGCCTTCTCCTACGAGCAGTACTTC. As protein: CASSLAFSYEQYF.

The V and J genes are TRBV5-1 and TRBJ2-3; 7 nucleotides align to TRBD1. V lost 4 bases, J lost 0 bases, and 8 bases stayed unmatched. Looked up from germline, CDR1 is SGHRS and CDR2 is YFSETQ. The CDR3 totals 16 residues. In DNA form, the CDR3 reads TGCGCCAGCAGCCCCCCGGGACAGCATAGCACAGATACGCAGTATTTT. It yields the protein CASSPPGQHSTDTQYF.

This clone is a singleton in its sample. V and J are TRBV6-1 and TRBJ2-2, with a weak D call TRBD1 (7 bases). CDR1 is MNHNS and CDR2 is SASEGT in the germline V gene. V lost 6 bases and J lost 6, with 14 bases in between. CDR3 size: 14 residues. The CDR3 loop is CASSPQGRPGELFF. CDR3 DNA sequence: TGTGCCAGCAGCCCACAGGGGAGGCCCGGGGAGCTGTTTTTT.

V usage is TRBV21-1 and J usage is TRBJ2-3; the DNA was not used to check the table's D call, TRBD1. TRBV21-1 is a recognized pseudogene. The CDR3 loop spans 13 amino acids. The CDR3 bases are TGTGCCAGCACCAAGGACAGAACAGATACGCAGTATTTT. Translating gives CASTKDRTDTQYF.

This sequence joins TRBV4-3 and TRBJ2-5; D is perhaps TRBD1 (6 bases). Germline V gene sequence: CDR1 LGHNA, CDR2 YSLEER. Deletions cut 5 bases from V and 5 bases from J, with 21 bases between. This CDR3 is 16 amino acids long. The CDR3, as DNA: TGCGCCAGCAGCTCCGGGACATCCGACCGTGGGGAGACCCAGTACTTC. It is translated as CASSSGTSDRGETQYF.

The chain has TRBV28 and TRBJ1-4; no definite D call. From germline, CDR1 is MDHEN and CDR2 SYDVKM. Trimming pared 5 bases from V and 0 bases from J, leaving 7 bases between. This CDR3 is built from 14 residues. The DNA of the CDR3 is TGTGCCAGCAGTAGGGCGGCAACTAATGAAAAACTGTTTTTT. The encoded protein is CASSRAATNEKLFF.

This chain joins TRBV7-6 and TRBJ2-5; no clear D. Germline V gives CDR1 SGHVS, CDR2 FNYEAQ. Trimming pared 2 bases from V and 3 bases from J, leaving 1 base between. The CDR3 runs 11 residues. DNA for the CDR3: TGTGCCAGCAGCTTAAAAGAGACCCAGTACTTC. Protein: CASSLKETQYF.

This chain links TRBV9 with TRBJ1-5, with a tentative D call TRBD1 (6 bases). The germline V and J ends were trimmed by 3 bases and 1 base, with 11 bases remaining between them. CDR1 SGDLS and CDR2 YYNGEE come from the germline V gene. The CDR3 loop spans 15 amino acids. CDR3 region: CASSAGGASNQPQHF. The CDR3 nucleotides read TGTGCCAGCAGCGCGGGGGGGGCCAGCAATCAGCCCCAGCATTTT.

This chain uses TRBV6-1 with TRBJ2-5; D unclear. The CDR3 contains 14 residues. Looked up from germline, CDR1 is MNHNS and CDR2 is SASEGT. Trimming removed 3 bases at V and 5 bases at J, with 13 bases between. The CDR3 nucleotides read TGTGCCAGCAGTGACAATAGGGCTTCGGAGACCCAGTACTTC. Its translation is CASSDNRASETQYF.

CDR3 residues: CSASGAREQYF. In DNA, the CDR3 is TGCAGTGCTAGCGGAGCTAGAGAGCAGTACTTC. The chain uses TRBV20-1 and TRBJ2-7; no clear D gene. The CDR3 is made up of 11 amino acids. CDR1 and CDR2 (germline): DFQATT, SNEGSKA (reference sequence). V lost 3 bases, J lost 7 bases, and 10 bases lay in between.

The chain links TRBV5-1 to TRBJ2-1; 7 nucleotides match TRBD2. Per germline, CDR1 SGHRS and CDR2 YFSETQ. The CDR3 totals 14 residues. The V segment lost 0 bases and the J segment 10 bases; nucleotides outside the gene matches: 7. The CDR3 DNA sequence: TGCGCCAGCAGCTTGGCGGAAAGCGGGAAAGAGCAGTTCTTC. Its translation: CASSLAESGKEQFF.

This clone was counted only a few times. The chain employs TRBV28 and TRBJ1-5; D possibly corresponds to TRBD1 (6 bases). The CDR3 runs to 12 residues. Germline V CDR1 and CDR2: MDHEN, SYDVKM. The V gene lost 6 bases and the J gene lost 5 bases, with 8 bases spanning the gap. The CDR3 region has the DNA TGTGCCAGCAGGTCAGGGGATCAGCCCCAGCATTTT. This gives the protein CASRSGDQPQHF.

This chain uses TRBV5-1 with TRBJ2-7; 8 nucleotides agree with TRBD1. Germline V CDR1 and CDR2: SGHRS, YFSETQ. V dropped 0 bases and J dropped 7; count of bases not matched to a gene: 6. The CDR3 is 14 residues long. The CDR3 is CASSLGQGRREQYF. CDR3 DNA sequence: TGCGCCAGCAGCTTGGGACAGGGGCGACGGGAGCAGTACTTC.

The J gene is TRBJ2-5, the V gene TRBV29-1, with TRBD2 identical over 12 bases. Trimming cost V 1 base and J 1 base; bases outside gene matches: 1. CDR1 and CDR2 from the germline V gene are SQVTM and ANQGSEA. CDR3 length: 15 residues. The DNA for the CDR3 is TGCAGCGTTGAAGGGACTAGCGGGGCCCAAGAGACCCAGTACTTC. Its translation: CSVEGTSGAQETQYF.

The chain uses TRBV4-1 and TRBJ2-7, with D possibly being TRBD1 (6 bases). With 2 bases removed from V and 5 bases from J, the gap between germline ends came to 19 bases. The CDR3 spans 16 residues. Germline V gene sequence: CDR1 MGHRA, CDR2 YSYEKL. This CDR3 is CASSQPSDRSGNEQYF. DNA for the CDR3: TGCGCCAGCAGCCAACCGTCCGACAGGTCTGGCAACGAGCAGTACTTC.

The V and J genes are TRBV11-2 and TRBJ1-2; TRBD1 agrees at 7 bases. This CDR3 has 16 amino acids. J lost 7 bases, V lost 4 bases, and 15 bases had no gene match. Germline assignment: CDR1 SGHAT and CDR2 FQNNGV. CDR3 nucleotides: TGTGCCAGCAGCTCCCCGGGAACAGGGGCCAACGCTGGCTACACCTTC. It translates to CASSSPGTGANAGYTF.